A selection of T cell receptor beta chains follows, all from one sample in a study of T-cell memory formation after mild COVID-19. TCRdb re-analysed the 5' RACE reads in MiXCR, keeping a single row per CDR3 protein. Of about 38,000 distinct CDR3 sequences in the sample, around 10% were seen once. The sample consisted of PBMCs or a T cell subset sorted from them (not recorded which). Every receptor here comes from a man aged 18-30 years who had mild COVID-19 (a few samples of this study predate the infection). Cell type and time point are not known. The CDR3 runs from the conserved cysteine through the conserved F or W. Each record gives: J gene, V gene, CDR3 protein.

>TRBJ2-6|TRBV30
CAWGMKHSGANVLTF
>TRBJ2-7|TRBV2
CASSARAGGLEQYF
>TRBJ1-4|TRBV19
CASSMKQDEKLFF
>TRBJ1-6|TRBV7-7
CASSLESAGGNSPLHF
>TRBJ1-4|TRBV29-1
CSVKTGSNEKLFF
>TRBJ2-2|TRBV27
CASSLTPGLRTGELFF
>TRBJ2-7|TRBV12-3/TRBV12-4
CASSSDSSSYEQYF
>TRBJ2-5|TRBV5-1
CASSSGRQETQYF
>TRBJ1-1|TRBV29-1
CSGYKLMNTEAFF
>TRBJ2-7|TRBV5-1
CASSSDRGNRYF
>TRBJ2-3|TRBV6-6
CASSYGFKNTDTQYF
>TRBJ1-1|TRBV20-1
CSVPTQSEAFF
>TRBJ2-5|TRBV11-3
CASSLGQGAGETQYF
>TRBJ2-2|TRBV7-2
CASSSTGAGTGELFF
>TRBJ2-5|TRBV30
CAWREPQETQYF
>TRBJ1-2|TRBV10-3
CAIRGQGAEPGYTF
>TRBJ1-1|TRBV7-2
CASSLLRGADLNTEAFF
>TRBJ2-1|TRBV7-9
CASSLLAGAYNEQFF
>TRBJ1-1|TRBV7-9
CASSLRGLDTEAFF
>TRBJ2-4|TRBV7-6
CASSSPTGGENIQYF
>TRBJ1-4|TRBV10-3
CAIGQTTNEKLFF
>TRBJ2-5|TRBV7-2
CASSGKGLAGETQYF
>TRBJ2-2|TRBV4-3
CASSLTVNTGELFF
>TRBJ2-6|TRBV5-1
CASSLYSGANVLTF
>TRBJ1-5|TRBV25-1
CASSDEDQPQHF
>TRBJ2-3|TRBV7-9
CASSRPGTATDTQYF
>TRBJ2-2|TRBV4-2
CASSQDPGGATGELFF
>TRBJ2-2|TRBV11-2
CASSPPVGGGRTGELFF
>TRBJ1-2|TRBV29-1
CSATGPNYGYTF
>TRBJ2-1|TRBV4-1
CASSGHRVRGPGGYNEQFF
>TRBJ2-1|TRBV5-4
CASSLLSQHDNEQFF
>TRBJ1-1|TRBV28
CATELFGNTEAFF
>TRBJ2-3|TRBV7-2
CASTIPGHRTDTQYF
>TRBJ2-3|TRBV5-1
CASSLDLAGGPDTQYF
>TRBJ2-1|TRBV12-3/TRBV12-4
CASSEGGNEQFF
>TRBJ2-1|TRBV7-9
CASSLGGGLYNEQFF
>TRBJ1-1|TRBV2
CASAGTPGQAFF
>TRBJ1-6|TRBV6-1
CASNPTDANHSPLHF
>TRBJ1-1|TRBV7-3
CASSSAGNTEAFF
>TRBJ1-1|TRBV6-5
CASSPDLSDEAFF
>TRBJ2-3|TRBV20-1
CSASRGTSGGGTDTQYF
>TRBJ2-7|TRBV5-1
CASAAQAGGLYEQYF
>TRBJ2-3|TRBV7-2
CASSLGTRTSTDTQYF
>TRBJ1-5|TRBV6-2/TRBV6-3
CASRPQTILQPQHF
>TRBJ2-6|TRBV5-1
CASSFFSGANVLTF
>TRBJ2-3|TRBV27
CASWPRRRGVTDTQYF
>TRBJ2-3|TRBV7-6
CASSLLAGLYTDTQYF
>TRBJ1-6|TRBV19
CASSISQSDVNSPLHF
>TRBJ2-7|TRBV12-3/TRBV12-4
CASTHGGTMSYEQYF
>TRBJ2-7|TRBV7-2
CASAISYEQYF
>TRBJ2-2|TRBV7-9
CASSSGGGLHTGELFF
>TRBJ2-3|TRBV10-2
CASCWTSATDTQYF
>TRBJ1-5|TRBV20-1
CSARSAQGANQPQHF
>TRBJ1-4|TRBV4-3
CASSQGPRGDRGMELFF
>TRBJ1-2|TRBV7-9
CASDAYGYTF
>TRBJ2-5|TRBV6-5
CASSLFGGPQETQYF
>TRBJ2-5|TRBV10-1
CASSERRVETQYF
>TRBJ2-1|TRBV7-9
CASSSQSGGVNEQFF
>TRBJ2-7|TRBV20-1
CSAGAPLEQYF
>TRBJ1-1|TRBV24-1
CATRLSGNTEAFF